This passage covers 6 T cell receptor beta chains from one sample sequenced in a study of blood T cell repertoires in COVID-19 (dated by TCRdb to 2020 to 2022). Library construction relied on the immunoSEQ multiplex PCR assay. The source is immuneACCESS, and TCRdb retained only in-frame sequences with V and J called. Part of the clones is not carried over; for the studies checked, unresolved V genes explain less than half of this, and the remainder is unexplained. This sample holds 200,000 to 300,000 clones; 70% to 90% were observed only once. The top ten clones comprise around 6.4% of the sample. Sequenced input: peripheral blood. The receptor source for this set is a woman in her sixties with active or convalescent COVID-19.

The J gene is TRBJ2-7, the V gene TRBV7-9, with TRBD2 as a possible D gene (6 bases). The CDR3 has 13 residues. Germline lookup yields CDR1 SEHNR and CDR2 FQNEAQ (reference sequence). Trimming cost V 0 bases and J 5 bases, with 8 bases left between them. The CDR3 protein is CASSLAEGHEQYF. The CDR3 DNA reads as TGTGCCAGCAGCTTAGCGGAGGGTCACGAGCAGTACTTC.

The gene calls are TRBV3-1 (or the pseudogene TRBV3-2) and TRBJ2-3, with TRBD2 matching 9 bases. The V and J ends lost 4 bases and 3 bases, in that order; junction bases with no gene match: 11. Germline V lookup: CDR1 LGHDT, CDR2 YNNKEL (reference sequence). This CDR3 is built from 17 residues. The DNA of the CDR3 is TGTGCCAGCAGCCTAAGGCGCGGAGCGGGGGGTACAGATACGCAGTATTTT. This translates into CASSLRRGAGGTDTQYF.

The chain employs TRBV2 and TRBJ2-5, with 8 bases identical to TRBD2. The CDR3 consists of 18 residues. CDR1 is SNHLY, CDR2 FYNNEI, per germline. V was clipped by 1 base and J by 0 bases; unmatched bases: 10. The CDR3 nucleotides read TGTGCCAGCAGTGAAGGTGGCGGGGGGTCGGGGTACCAAGAGACCCAGTACTTC. This encodes CASSEGGGGSGYQETQYF.

In this sample, this clone turned up once. The CDR3 DNA follows: TGTGCCACCAGCATCCTCCGGAGGGAGACCCAGTACTTC. Its protein product is CATSILRRETQYF. V and J are TRBV15 and TRBJ2-5, with a possible D match to TRBD2 (5 bases). With 4 bases removed from V and 5 bases from J, the gap between germline ends came to 11 bases. The CDR3 is 13 amino acids. In germline, CDR1 is LNHNV, CDR2 YYDKDF (reference sequence).

This clone was picked up one time. This chain connects TRBV28 to TRBJ2-1, with a possible D match to TRBD1 (5 bases). Trimming left V 2 bases short and J 10 bases short, with 18 bases between. Germline V gene data show CDR1 as MDHEN and CDR2 as SYDVKM. CDR3 size: 15 residues. The CDR3 protein is CASSLEGAVSDEQFF. In DNA form, the CDR3 reads TGTGCCAGCAGTTTAGAAGGGGCGGTTTCTGACGAGCAGTTCTTC.

The chain has TRBV2 and TRBJ2-7; 8 bases line up with TRBD1. Germline loops: CDR1 SNHLY, CDR2 FYNNEI. This CDR3 has 16 residues. J lost 5 bases, V lost 2 bases, and 11 bases had no gene match. The CDR3 protein is CASSERGQAAGNEQYF. CDR3 bases: TGTGCCAGCAGTGAAAGGGGACAGGCCGCCGGGAACGAGCAGTACTTC.